Presented here are 28 T cell receptor beta chains from one specimen sequenced in a study of blood T cell repertoires in COVID-19. Assay: immunoSEQ multiplex PCR; the TCRdb copy retains only in-frame clones and omits some. The data show 290,000 or so clones, with around nine tenths seen just once and approximately 2.6% held by the top ten. What was sequenced was PBMCs or T cells enriched from blood (not recorded which). The receptors here all came from a woman in her late teens or twenties who had recovered from COVID-19.

V usage is TRBV7-3 and J usage is TRBJ2-2; 14 nucleotides match TRBD2. V gave up 5 bases and J gave up 5 bases; unmatched junction bases: 4. CDR1 SGHTA and CDR2 FQGTGA come from the germline V gene. The length of the CDR3 is 16 residues. The CDR3 nucleotides read TGTGCCAGCAGCCCGGGACTAGCGGGAGATACCGGGGAGCTGTTTTTT. Translating it yields CASSPGLAGDTGELFF. The variable domain in full, completed from reference TRBV7-3 and TRBJ2-2, reads GAGVSQTPSNKVTEKGKYVELRCDPISGHTALYWYRQSLGQGPEFLIYFQGTGAADDSGLPNDRFFAVRPEGSVSTLKIQRTERGDSAVYLCASSPGLAGDTGELFFGEGSRLTVL.

The chain recombines TRBV11-3 with TRBJ1-4; D is perhaps TRBD1 (6 bases). V gave up 5 bases and J gave up 5 bases, with 12 bases separating them. The CDR3 consists of 14 residues. Germline V gene data show CDR1 as SGHNT and CDR2 as YENEEA. The CDR3 loop is CASSPRTENEKLFF. The CDR3 region has the DNA TGTGCCAGCAGCCCGCGGACAGAGAATGAAAAACTGTTTTTT.

With regard to this clone: The sample has other DNA sequences that encode this CDR3 too. The V gene is TRBV6-5, the J gene TRBJ1-1; 7 nucleotides align to TRBD1. From germline, CDR1 is MNHEY and CDR2 SVGAGI. V lost 2 bases to trimming and J lost 8 bases; unmatched junction nucleotides: 2. The CDR3 totals 12 residues. This chain's CDR3 is CASSYGGQEAFF. CDR3 bases: TGTGCCAGCAGTTACGGGGGACAGGAAGCTTTCTTT.

The chain employs TRBV7-6 and TRBJ2-4; no reliable D call. This CDR3 has 13 residues. Between the trimmed V and J ends, which lost 1 base and 9 bases, there was a span of 10 bases. Germline CDR1 and CDR2: SGHVS and FNYEAQ. The CDR3 protein is CASSLEAGRIQYF. In DNA form, the CDR3 reads TGTGCCAGCAGCTTAGAGGCAGGCCGCATTCAGTACTTC.

V usage is TRBV7-2 and J usage is TRBJ1-2; the match to TRBD1 covers 7 bases. Germline lookup yields CDR1 SGHTA and CDR2 FQGNSA. V gave up 2 bases and J gave up 3 bases; unmatched junction bases: 3. The CDR3 totals 14 residues. In DNA form, the CDR3 reads TGTGCCAGCAGCTTAAGAGGGGGCGACTATGGCTACACCTTC. Amino acids: CASSLRGGDYGYTF. Full variable domain (rest looked up from reference TRBV7-2 and TRBJ1-2): GAGVSQSPSNKVTEKGKDVELRCDPISGHTALYWYRQSLGQGLEFLIYFQGNSAPDKSGLPSDRFSAERTGGSVSTLTIQRTQQEDSAVYLCASSLRGGDYGYTFGSGTRLTVV.

Here the CDR3 DNA reads TGTGCCAGCAGTTCTTCAGGCGTGAGCGGGGAGCAGTACTTC. Protein: CASSSSGVSGEQYF. This sequence joins TRBV28 and TRBJ2-7; D may be TRBD2 (6 bases). The CDR3 spans 14 residues. Germline V gene sequence: CDR1 MDHEN, CDR2 SYDVKM. V lost 4 bases to trimming and J lost 7 bases, with 17 bases between them.

J is TRBJ2-1 and V is TRBV30, with 9 bases aligning to TRBD1. The J segment lost 7 bases and the V segment lost 2 bases, leaving 9 bases of the junction unmatched. Germline assignment: CDR1 GTSNPN and CDR2 SVGIG (reference sequence). This CDR3 region has 15 residues. The CDR3 is CAWSYPGQGPNEQFF. CDR3 coding DNA: TGTGCCTGGAGTTACCCGGGACAGGGTCCAAATGAGCAGTTCTTC.

The CDR3 region is CASRKYDQDRAHEQYF. As DNA, the CDR3 is TGTGCCAGCAGAAAGTACGACCAGGACAGGGCCCACGAGCAGTACTTC. J is TRBJ2-7 and V is TRBV2, with 8 nucleotides matching TRBD1. This CDR3 has 16 amino acids. The J segment lost 5 bases and the V segment lost 6 bases, leaving 15 bases of the junction unmatched. Germline V CDR1 and CDR2: SNHLY, FYNNEI.

The V call is TRBV18, the J call TRBJ1-2; 7 bases are shared with TRBD1. Per germline, CDR1 KGHSH and CDR2 LQKENI. The CDR3 runs 14 residues. J lost 4 bases, V lost 3 bases, and 5 bases had no gene match. CDR3 region: CASSPDRAGYGYTF. For the CDR3, the DNA is TGTGCCAGCTCACCCGACAGGGCGGGCTATGGCTACACCTTC.

The chain combines TRBV19 with TRBJ2-7; the match to TRBD2 covers 7 bases. CDR3 length equals 15 residues. V was pared by 2 bases and J by 1 base, with 5 bases of the junction left unmatched. Per the germline V gene, CDR1 is LNHDA and CDR2 is SQIVND (reference sequence). The CDR3 coding sequence is TGTGCCAGTAGTATAAGCGGGACGGCGTCCTACGAGCAGTACTTC. This translates into CASSISGTASYEQYF.

The V call is TRBV5-8, the J call TRBJ1-4; D is ambiguous. Between the trimmed V and J ends, which lost 0 bases and 6 bases, there was a span of 15 bases. Germline values: CDR1 SGHTS, CDR2 YDEGEE. This CDR3 has 16 residues. The CDR3 DNA is TGTGCCAGCAGCTTGGTGCTGCGGGTCTTTGATGAAAAACTGTTTTTT. This gives the protein CASSLVLRVFDEKLFF.

V is TRBV7-2 and J is TRBJ1-4; 9 positions agree with TRBD1. Losses at the gene ends were 5 bases for V and 8 bases for J; bases not matched to a gene: 9. Germline assignment: CDR1 SGHTA and CDR2 FQGNSA. The CDR3 sequence is 15 residues long. CDR3: CASSRTGANLEKLFF. CDR3 DNA: TGTGCCAGCAGCCGGACAGGGGCAAATTTAGAAAAACTGTTTTTT.

V is TRBV5-1 and J is TRBJ1-1, with D unclear. This CDR3 comprises 11 residues. Germline-derived CDR1 and CDR2 are SGHRS and YFSETQ. V was cut by 5 bases and J by 5 bases, with 7 bases left in between. CDR3 in amino acids: CASRAGTEAFF. CDR3 nucleotide sequence: TGCGCCAGCAGAGCGGGGACTGAAGCTTTCTTT.

This clone came up once. The chain employs TRBV27 and TRBJ2-7, with 11 nucleotides matching TRBD2. The germline CDR1 and CDR2 sequences are MNHEY and SMNVEV (reference sequence). CDR3 size: 14 residues. The J segment lost 6 bases and the V segment lost 5 bases, leaving 6 bases of the junction unmatched. CDR3 nucleotide sequence: TGTGCCAGCAGTAGCCCGGGACTAGCGGCCGAGCAGTACTTC. Its translation: CASSSPGLAAEQYF.

For the CDR3, the DNA is TGTGCCAGCAGCTTAAGGACAGGGGGATCGAACACCGGGGAGCTGTTTTTT. It specifies CASSLRTGGSNTGELFF. V is TRBV13 and J is TRBJ2-2; the match to TRBD1 covers 10 bases. Losses at the gene ends were 2 bases for V and 0 bases for J; bases not matched to a gene: 3. Germline loops: CDR1 PRHDT, CDR2 FYEKMQ (reference sequence). The CDR3 runs 17 residues.

The table lists this clone with a count of one. The rearrangement joins TRBV5-1 to TRBJ2-5; 12 bases match TRBD2. The V gene end was trimmed by 1 base and the J gene end by 3 bases; junction bases not matched to a gene: 1. The germline V gene has CDR1 SGHRS and CDR2 YFSETQ. The CDR3 consists of 15 residues. CDR3 sequence reads: CASSLWTSGEETQYF. In DNA form, the CDR3 reads TGCGCCAGCAGCTTGTGGACTAGCGGGGAAGAGACCCAGTACTTC.

The V call is TRBV19, the J call TRBJ1-5; 7 nucleotides align to TRBD1. CDR3 length: 14 amino acids. V trimming: 6 bases; J trimming: 1 base; junction bases outside the gene matches: 3. Germline-derived CDR1 and CDR2 are LNHDA and SQIVND (reference sequence). The CDR3 nucleotides are TGTGCCAGTAGGGGACAGTTGAGCAATCAGCCCCAGCATTTT. Protein sequence: CASRGQLSNQPQHF.

V is TRBV5-4 and J is TRBJ1-5; D is uncertain. Germline V gives CDR1 SGHNT, CDR2 YYREEE (reference sequence). The CDR3 is 12 amino acids. Trimming removed 0 bases at V and 5 bases at J, with 3 bases between. The CDR3 loop reads CASSLGDQPQHF. In nucleotides, the CDR3 is TGTGCCAGCAGCTTGGGAGATCAGCCCCAGCATTTT.

The CDR3 region is CASSYYSGSTYEQYF. The CDR3 DNA reads as TGTGCCAGCAGTTACTATTCCGGGAGTACCTACGAGCAGTACTTC. The chain employs TRBV6-6 and TRBJ2-7, with TRBD2 as a possible D gene (6 bases). Germline V gives CDR1 MNHNY, CDR2 SVGAGI (reference sequence). Between the trimmed V and J ends, which lost 1 base and 2 bases, there was a span of 12 bases. The CDR3 length is 15 residues.

V gene TRBV4-3 combines with J gene TRBJ2-7; tentative D call: TRBD1 (6 bases). Germline CDR1 LGHNA, CDR2 YSLEER. The CDR3 has 14 residues. Trimming took 3 bases from V and 4 from J, leaving 13 bases between them. The CDR3 nucleotides are TGCGCCAGCAGCCAGGGCGTAACAGGGTACGAGCAGTACTTC. This gives the protein CASSQGVTGYEQYF.

The chain joins TRBV18 to TRBJ1-2, with D perhaps TRBD1 (6 bases). Looked up from germline, CDR1 is KGHSH and CDR2 is LQKENI. This CDR3 comprises 17 residues. V was shortened by 4 bases and J by 2 bases, with 20 bases between the two germline ends. For the CDR3, the DNA is TGTGCCAGCTCACGAGAGCAGCAGGGGACAAGGAACTATGGCTACACCTTC. The encoded protein is CASSREQQGTRNYGYTF.

J is TRBJ2-7 and V is TRBV20-1; 10 bases line up with TRBD2. The CDR3 is 11 residues long. CDR1 is DFQATT and CDR2 is SNEGSKA in the germline V gene (reference sequence). Germline trimming cut 3 bases from V and 8 bases from J; bases unmatched to any gene: 1. The CDR3 DNA reads TGCAGTGCTAGGACTAGCGGGCAGCAGTACTTC. Its translation is CSARTSGQQYF.

The V gene is TRBV10-3, the J gene TRBJ1-1; possible D gene TRBD1, 6 bases. CDR3 size: 16 residues. The germline V gene has CDR1 ENHRY and CDR2 SYGVKD. Trimming removed 0 bases at V and 6 bases at J, with 17 bases between. CDR3 in amino acids: CAISESQGRVGSEAFF. The CDR3 DNA reads as TGTGCCATCAGTGAGTCACAGGGAAGGGTAGGATCTGAAGCTTTCTTT.

The chain uses TRBV19 and TRBJ2-6, with D maybe TRBD2 (7 bases). CDR1 is LNHDA and CDR2 is SQIVND in the germline V gene (reference sequence). The germline V and J ends were trimmed by 2 bases and 3 bases, with 14 bases remaining between them. The CDR3 is 17 residues long. CDR3 region: CASSIRLGGVGANVLTF. In nucleotides, the CDR3 is TGTGCCAGTAGTATACGCTTAGGGGGGGTTGGGGCCAACGTCCTGACTTTC.

The chain is built from TRBV4-1 and TRBJ2-3, with 7 bases aligning to TRBD2. CDR1 and CDR2 from the germline V gene are MGHRA and YSYEKL. This CDR3 is 15 amino acids long. The junction had 2 bases not matched to a gene; V was cut back by 2 bases and J by 0 bases. The CDR3 DNA sequence: TGCGCCAGCAGCCAACTAGCGGAGAGCACAGATACGCAGTATTTT. Its protein product is CASSQLAESTDTQYF.

The V gene is TRBV6-5, the J gene TRBJ1-2; D gene uncertain. The CDR3 consists of 13 residues. Germline CDR1 MNHEY, CDR2 SVGAGI. V gave up 0 bases and J gave up 4 bases, with 6 bases separating them. The CDR3 protein is CASSYSSLYGYTF. The CDR3 DNA sequence: TGTGCCAGCAGTTACTCGAGCCTCTATGGCTACACCTTC.

This rearrangement joins TRBV30 to TRBJ1-3; 7 nucleotides align to TRBD1. Germline CDR1 GTSNPN, CDR2 SVGIG (reference sequence). The CDR3 runs to 16 residues. The ends lost 0 bases at V and 0 bases at J; junction bases unmatched: 5. The CDR3 DNA sequence: TGTGCCTGGAGTGTATATGGACAGGTCTCTGGAAACACCATATATTTT. The encoded protein is CAWSVYGQVSGNTIYF.

The CDR3 nucleotides read TGTGCCAGCAGCTTGGGCAGTCGGAACACTGAAGCTTTCTTT. Translated, it gives CASSLGSRNTEAFF. The chain is built from TRBV5-6 and TRBJ1-1; D gene ambiguous. In germline, CDR1 is SGHDT, CDR2 YYEEEE. This CDR3 spans 14 amino acids. Trimming left V 0 bases short and J 1 base short, with 7 bases between.